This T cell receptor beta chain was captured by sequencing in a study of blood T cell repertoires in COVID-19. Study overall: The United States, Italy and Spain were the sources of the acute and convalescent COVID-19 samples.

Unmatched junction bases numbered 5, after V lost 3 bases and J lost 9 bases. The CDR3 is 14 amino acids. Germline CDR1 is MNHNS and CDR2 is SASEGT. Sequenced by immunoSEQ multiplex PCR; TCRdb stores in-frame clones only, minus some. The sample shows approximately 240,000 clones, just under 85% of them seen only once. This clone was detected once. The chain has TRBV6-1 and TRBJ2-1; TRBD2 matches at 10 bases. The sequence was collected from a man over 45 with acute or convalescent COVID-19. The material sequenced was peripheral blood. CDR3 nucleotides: TGTGCCAGCAGTGACCAGCGGGGGGGGTTTGAGCAGTTCTTC. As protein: CASSDQRGGFEQFF.